The present entry profiles one TCR beta chain with its context. Its antigen is as yet unknown. Depth targeted 1 in 200,000 to 1 in 1 million T cells, averaging roughly 9.7x coverage per clonotype. The table came from immunoSEQ multiplex PCR; TCRdb's copy has only in-frame clones and leaves some out. Of over 200,000 clones listed, nearly 80% are singletons. Germline lookup yields CDR1 SGHDN and CDR2 FVKESK. CDR3 size: 18 residues. The V segment lost 2 bases and the J segment 7 bases; nucleotides outside the gene matches: 14. This entry comes from a study of cytotoxic CD8 clonotypes in ibrutinib-treated CLL. Study-wide findings and caveats: Public clonotypes, found uncommonly, either contracted or stayed stable on treatment. Patients with sustained remission and those progressing were sampled at differing times.

The receptor's source is a human donor with chronic lymphocytic leukemia. The chain links TRBV14 to TRBJ2-2, with 9 bases lining up with TRBD1. Specimen: PBMCs, collected after 12 months of ibrutinib treatment. The CDR3 region is CASSQYKGGTGFIGELFF. Here the CDR3 DNA reads TGTGCCAGCAGCCAATACAAAGGGGGGACAGGGTTCATCGGGGAGCTGTTTTTT. Drawing the rest from reference TRBV14 and TRBJ2-2, the complete variable domain is EAGVTQFPSHSVIEKGQTVTLRCDPISGHDNLYWYRRVMGKEIKFLLHFVKESKQDESGMPNNRFLAERTGGTYSTLKVQPAELEDSGVYFCASSQYKGGTGFIGELFFGEGSRLTVL.